The T cell receptor (beta chain) described here comes from a study of T-cell memory formation after mild COVID-19. Overall study context: Clusters of TCRs were largely donor specific. The study, taken as a whole, reports: Shrinking CD4+ clones resided mostly in CM and EM, and CD8+ ones in EMRA. Contracting clones from day 15 to 85 showed balanced CD4/CD8; later expanders favored CD4+.

Germline V gene lookup returns CDR1 LNHNV and CDR2 YYDKDF (reference sequence). Trimming removed 4 bases at V and 0 bases at J, with 5 bases between. The CDR3 loop spans 13 amino acids. Constant-segment primers and 5'RACE yielded cDNA libraries for TCR alpha and TCR beta, each carrying sample barcodes and UMIs. TCRdb re-analysed the 5' RACE reads in MiXCR, keeping a single row per CDR3 protein. The sample lists 400,000 or so distinct CDR3 sequences; roughly 21% were seen once. The table lists this clonotype with a few counts. The antigen is undetermined. This chain uses TRBV15 with TRBJ2-3; D not resolved. The specimen was PBMCs or a T cell subset sorted from them (not recorded which). This receptor was obtained from an adult woman who had mild COVID-19 (a few samples of this study predate the infection). Cell type and time point are not known. The CDR3 loop reads CATSKKSTDTQYF. CDR3 coding DNA: TGTGCCACCAGCAAGAAGAGCACAGATACGCAGTATTTT.